The sequence of this TCR beta chain was determined in a study of T-cell reconstitution after alpha-beta-depleted transplantation in children. Library preparation (for TCRbeta) was performed with unique molecular identifiers. TCRdb recomputed calls from the PCR reads with MiXCR, one row per CDR3 protein. The sample holds a few hundred thousand distinct CDR3 sequences, approximately 30% seen once. This clonotype has a handful of counts. The antigen remains undetermined. V dropped 3 bases and J dropped 8 bases, with 14 bases sitting between them. CDR3 length: 14 amino acids. CDR1 is SEHNR, CDR2 FQNEAQ, per germline (reference sequence). Study results and limitations: Approximately two months post-transplant, alpha-beta T cells reportedly originated from several hundred expanded graft clones. For some patients, TCRbeta diversity was high at day 60 because of recipient T cells and thymic progenitors that survived.

The starting material was PBMCs, obtained before TCRalphabeta/CD19-depleted stem cell transplant. The rearrangement joins TRBV7-9 to TRBJ2-1; D unresolved. This TCR was sampled from a boy younger than two with Wiskott-Aldrich syndrome, due to receive a stem cell transplant. The CDR3 bases are TGTGCCAGCAGCTTGATCGCGGAGAGCGATGAGCAGTTCTTC. It translates to CASSLIAESDEQFF.